The 17 T cell receptor beta chains below all came from one sample that was sequenced in a study of T cell changes during pregnancy in multiple sclerosis. The table came from immunoSEQ multiplex PCR; TCRdb's copy has only in-frame clones and leaves some out. This table holds about 12,000 clones, 70% to 90% found once. The sequenced sample was CD8+ T cells from peripheral blood mononuclear cells, obtained in the second trimester of pregnancy. These receptors all come from a female donor in good health, enrolled as a control in a pregnancy study.

V usage is TRBV7-9 and J usage is TRBJ1-3; D perhaps matches TRBD1 (5 bases). Germline V lookup: CDR1 SEHNR, CDR2 FQNEAQ (reference sequence). Trimming took 2 bases from V and 2 from J, leaving 7 bases between them. This CDR3 region has 14 residues. CDR3 in amino acids: CASSLPGTGNTIYF. The CDR3, as DNA: TGTGCCAGCAGCTTACCAGGGACTGGAAACACCATATATTTT. The variable domain in full, completed from reference TRBV7-9 and TRBJ1-3, reads DTGVSQNPRHKITKRGQNVTFRCDPISEHNRLYWYRQTLGQGPEFLTYFQNEAQLEKSRLLSDRFSAERPKGSFSTLEIQRTEQGDSAMYLCASSLPGTGNTIYFGEGSWLTVV.

CDR3 nucleotides: TGTGCCACCAGCAGAGAATCAGGGGGCGATACGCAGTATTTT. It specifies CATSRESGGDTQYF. This chain joins TRBV15 and TRBJ2-3; the match to TRBD1 covers 8 bases. This CDR3 is 14 amino acids long. Germline assignment: CDR1 LNHNV and CDR2 YYDKDF (reference sequence). Trimming removed 0 bases from V and 6 bases from J; junction bases left unmatched: 2.

The rearrangement uses TRBV9 and TRBJ1-2; maybe TRBD1 (5 bases). The germline V gene encodes CDR1 SGDLS and CDR2 YYNGEE. CDR3 length: 15 residues. Deletions cut 4 bases from V and 5 bases from J, with 18 bases between. In DNA form, the CDR3 reads TGTGCCAGCAGCCAGCAGGGCTCCTCTTGGTATGGCTACACCTTC. As protein: CASSQQGSSWYGYTF. Full variable domain (remainder filled in from reference TRBV9 and TRBJ1-2): DSGVTQTPKHLITATGQRVTLRCSPRSGDLSVYWYQQSLDQGLQFLIQYYNGEERAKGNILERFSAQQFPDLHSELNLSSLELGDSALYFCASSQQGSSWYGYTFGSGTRLTVV.

This chain joins TRBV9 and TRBJ2-1, with D perhaps TRBD1 (6 bases). CDR3 size: 15 residues. V dropped 2 bases and J dropped 5 bases, with 14 bases sitting between them. The germline CDR1 and CDR2 sequences are SGDLS and YYNGEE. The CDR3 here is CASSVGTLGDNEQFF. The CDR3 nucleotides are TGTGCCAGCAGCGTCGGGACACTAGGCGACAATGAGCAGTTCTTC.

V and J are TRBV29-1 and TRBJ2-7; 7 bases are shared with TRBD2. V shed 3 bases and J 5 bases; nucleotides not matched to a gene: 10. CDR1 SQVTM and CDR2 ANQGSEA come from the germline V gene. The CDR3 extends over 14 amino acids. CDR3 nucleotide sequence: TGCAGCGTTGAGTCCGGGGGGATGAGGAACGAGCAGTACTTC. Amino acid sequence: CSVESGGMRNEQYF.

The chain joins TRBV2 to TRBJ1-1; tentative D call: TRBD1 (6 bases). CDR3 length: 17 residues. With 6 bases removed from V and 5 bases from J, the gap between germline ends came to 25 bases. Per the germline V gene, CDR1 is SNHLY and CDR2 is FYNNEI. The CDR3, as DNA: TGTGCCAGCAGGAGAGGCCGGAGTACAGGGTTGGGAACTGAAGCTTTCTTT. Protein: CASRRGRSTGLGTEAFF.

The V call is TRBV7-2, the J call TRBJ2-3; 7 bases align to TRBD2. V was clipped by 5 bases and J by 6 bases; unmatched bases: 17. The CDR3 runs to 17 residues. Germline lookup yields CDR1 SGHTA and CDR2 FQGNSA. The CDR3 DNA sequence: TGTGCCAGCAGCCCTTCATTGGGAGCGGGAAGCAAGGATACGCAGTATTTT. Protein: CASSPSLGAGSKDTQYF.

The rearrangement joins TRBV9 to TRBJ1-2; maybe TRBD1 (5 bases). Trimming cost V 6 bases and J 1 base, with 13 bases left between them. There are 14 residues in the CDR3. CDR1 and CDR2 (germline): SGDLS, YYNGEE. The chain's CDR3 is CASNPVGGNYGYTF. For the CDR3, the DNA is TGTGCCAGCAACCCAGTCGGGGGTAACTATGGCTACACCTTC.

The chain recombines TRBV15 with TRBJ1-2; 10 positions match TRBD1. The V and J ends lost 0 bases and 7 bases, in that order; junction bases with no gene match: 5. Germline V lookup: CDR1 LNHNV, CDR2 YYDKDF (reference sequence). The CDR3 spans 15 residues. The CDR3 DNA follows: TGTGCCACCAGCAGAGAACGACAGGGGGCAGGTGGCTACACCTTC. As protein: CATSRERQGAGGYTF.

This clone was detected only a few times. The CDR3, as DNA: TGTGCCAGCAACTCACCCAACACTGAAGCTTTCTTT. Translating it yields CASNSPNTEAFF. The chain has TRBV7-8 and TRBJ1-1; no firm D call. This CDR3 has 12 amino acids. Per germline, CDR1 SGHVS and CDR2 FQNEAQ. V shed 7 bases and J shed 2 bases, with 8 bases lying between them.

The chain couples TRBV6-5 to TRBJ2-3, with 9 bases fitting TRBD2. Looked up from germline, CDR1 is MNHEY and CDR2 is SVGAGI. This CDR3 has 11 residues. The CDR3 reads CVAGGGDTQYF. CDR3 in DNA: TGTGTGGCGGGAGGGGGAGATACGCAGTATTTT.

This chain links TRBV5-1 with TRBJ2-1; 13 nucleotides match TRBD2. J was trimmed by 6 bases and V by 0 bases; bases with no gene match: 3. This CDR3 spans 16 amino acids. Germline CDR1 reads SGHRS; CDR2 reads YFSETQ. This CDR3 is CASSLDGTSGVNEQFF. For the CDR3, the DNA is TGCGCCAGCAGCTTGGATGGGACTAGCGGGGTCAATGAGCAGTTCTTC.

The V call is TRBV12-5, the J call TRBJ2-7; the match to TRBD1 covers 9 bases. V gave up 0 bases and J gave up 6 bases; unmatched junction bases: 21. The CDR3 extends over 20 amino acids. Germline values: CDR1 LGHNT, CDR2 FRNRAP. The CDR3 sequence is CASGLVQGVVGQGPLGEQYF. The CDR3 nucleotides read TGTGCTAGTGGTTTGGTACAAGGGGTGGTAGGACAGGGGCCCCTGGGCGAGCAGTACTTC.

The count of this clone is one. This chain joins TRBV6-5 and TRBJ1-4; 7 bases align to TRBD1. This CDR3 spans 14 amino acids. V gave up 5 bases and J gave up 7 bases; unmatched junction bases: 7. CDR1 is MNHEY, CDR2 SVGAGI, per germline. The CDR3 region is CASSDRARGEKLFF. The CDR3 coding sequence is TGTGCCAGCAGTGACAGGGCACGGGGTGAAAAACTGTTTTTT.

The sample holds a few counts of this clone. The chain carries TRBV15 and TRBJ1-2; D is uncertain. Trimming cost V 0 bases and J 9 bases, with 11 bases left between them. The length of the CDR3 is 13 residues. Germline V gene lookup returns CDR1 LNHNV and CDR2 YYDKDF (reference sequence). The CDR3 loop is CATSRDSDGSYTF. For the CDR3, the DNA is TGTGCCACCAGCAGAGATAGCGACGGGAGCTACACCTTC. The entire variable domain, with the rest obtained from reference TRBV15 and TRBJ1-2, is as follows: DAMVIQNPRYQVTQFGKPVTLSCSQTLNHNVMYWYQQKSSQAPKLLFHYYDKDFNNEADTPDNFQSRRPNTSFCFLDIRSPGLGDTAMYLCATSRDSDGSYTFGSGTRLTVV.

The chain links TRBV2 to TRBJ1-2; possible D gene TRBD1, 6 bases. The germline gives CDR1 SNHLY, CDR2 FYNNEI. This CDR3 has 12 residues. V lost 4 bases to trimming and J lost 6 bases, with 9 bases between them. In DNA, the CDR3 is TGTGCCAGCAGTGGGACAGATGATGGCTACACCTTC. It yields the protein CASSGTDDGYTF.

V is TRBV6-5 and J is TRBJ2-1, with D possibly matching TRBD2 (5 bases). V gave up 0 bases and J gave up 7 bases, with 7 bases separating them. Germline V gene lookup returns CDR1 MNHEY and CDR2 SVGAGI. The CDR3 runs 13 residues. CDR3 sequence (DNA): TGTGCCAGCAGTTACTCGAGGGTGAATGAGCAGTTCTTC. This codes for CASSYSRVNEQFF.